These 2 T cell receptor beta chains originate from one sample sequenced in a study of technical replicates of blood from a few donors. Profiled with immunoSEQ multiplex PCR; TCRdb holds only in-frame clones, not every one. The table records nearly 80,000 clones, around 94% of them present only once. The sequencing sample was made of T cells isolated from PBMCs. Receptors originate from a human donor in good health.

The genes are TRBV27 and TRBJ2-3; 8 bases fit TRBD2. With 6 bases clipped from V and 0 bases from J, the junction kept 8 bases outside the gene matches. From germline, CDR1 is MNHEY and CDR2 SMNVEV (reference sequence). The CDR3 sequence is 16 residues long. The CDR3 nucleotides are TGTGCCAGCAGCCTGGCAGCGGGAGTGAGCACAGATACGCAGTATTTT. It codes for CASSLAAGVSTDTQYF.

The chain has TRBV7-2 and TRBJ2-7; D is perhaps TRBD1 (5 bases). Trimming took 7 bases from V and 5 from J, leaving 24 bases between them. From germline, CDR1 is SGHTA and CDR2 FQGNSA. This CDR3 is 16 amino acids long. The CDR3 region is CASTLSGSQGLHEQYF. The CDR3 DNA sequence: TGTGCCAGCACCCTTTCCGGGTCCCAGGGCCTTCACGAGCAGTACTTC.